Listed below are T cell receptor beta chains from one sample, sequenced in a study of CD8 T cells in ankylosing spondylitis. TCRdb passed the 5' RACE reads through MiXCR, listing each CDR3 protein once. The sample comprises some 90,000 distinct CDR3 sequences, 27% of which are singletons, and around 59% rests with the top ten. Sequences were obtained from blood, either unsorted or a sorted T cell fraction (not recorded which). The receptors stem from a male donor with ankylosing spondylitis or in good health (not recorded which). Each CDR3 is given with its conserved first and last residue. D genes are given only for firm matches. Clone size, where shown, is once, few, many, or a class for clones that have expanded.

CDR3 length	V gene	clone size	J gene	D gene	CDR3 protein	CDR3 DNA
14	TRBV29-1	few	TRBJ2-1	.	CSVEGGRGYNEQFF	TGCAGCGTGGAGGGGGGGAGAGGGTACAATGAGCAGTTCTTC
14	TRBV20-1	many	TRBJ1-2	.	CSALAPTSNYGYTF	TGCAGTGCTTTAGCCCCGACATCAAACTATGGCTACACCTTC
15	TRBV5-1	.	TRBJ2-7	TRBD2	CASRDQREASYEQYF	TGCGCCAGCAGGGACCAGCGGGAGGCCTCCTACGAGCAGTACTTC
14	TRBV20-1	many	TRBJ2-5	TRBD2	CSARRGNNQETQYF	TGCAGTGCTAGGCGGGGGAACAATCAAGAGACCCAGTACTTC
15	TRBV20-1	.	TRBJ1-6	.	CSARPLGAYNSPLHF	TGCAGTGCTAGACCTCTTGGCGCCTATAATTCACCCCTCCACTTT
14	TRBV7-9	.	TRBJ2-5	TRBD1	CASSLDRGRETQYF	TGTGCCAGCAGCTTAGACAGGGGAAGAGAGACCCAGTACTTC
16	TRBV15	.	TRBJ2-3	TRBD2	CATSKKRERGLDTQYF	TGTGCCACCAGCAAGAAGAGGGAGCGGGGCCTAGATACGCAGTATTTT
14	TRBV20-1	.	TRBJ1-1	.	CSAPSGTANTEAFF	TGCAGTGCTCCCTCCGGGACGGCGAACACTGAAGCTTTCTTT
12	TRBV10-3	many	TRBJ2-1	.	CAIGFSNNEQFF	TGTGCCATCGGATTCTCCAACAATGAGCAGTTCTTC
14	TRBV27	.	TRBJ1-4	.	CASSQDRNNEKLFF	TGTGCCAGCAGCCAAGACAGGAATAATGAAAAACTGTTTTTT
15	TRBV29-1	many	TRBJ1-2	.	CSVAPATSDSYGYTF	TGCAGCGTTGCACCGGCCACCTCAGACTCCTATGGCTACACCTTC
16	TRBV9	few	TRBJ2-5	TRBD1	CASSARQGWVQETQYF	TGTGCCAGCAGCGCAAGACAGGGATGGGTACAAGAGACCCAGTACTTC
12	TRBV27	.	TRBJ2-7	.	CASSSHSYEQYF	TGTGCCAGCAGTTCCCACTCCTACGAGCAGTACTTC